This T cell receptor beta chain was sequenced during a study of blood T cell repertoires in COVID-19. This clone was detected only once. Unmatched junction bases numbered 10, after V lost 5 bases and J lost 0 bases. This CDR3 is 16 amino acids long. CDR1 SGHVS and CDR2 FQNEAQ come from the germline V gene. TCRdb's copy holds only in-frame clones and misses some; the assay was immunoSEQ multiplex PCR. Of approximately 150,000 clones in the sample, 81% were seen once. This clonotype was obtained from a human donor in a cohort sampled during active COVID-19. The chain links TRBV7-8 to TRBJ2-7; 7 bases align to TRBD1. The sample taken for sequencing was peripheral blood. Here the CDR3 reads CASSTHRGRSSYEQYF. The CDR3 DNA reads TGTGCCAGCAGCACACACAGGGGAAGATCCTCCTACGAGCAGTACTTC.